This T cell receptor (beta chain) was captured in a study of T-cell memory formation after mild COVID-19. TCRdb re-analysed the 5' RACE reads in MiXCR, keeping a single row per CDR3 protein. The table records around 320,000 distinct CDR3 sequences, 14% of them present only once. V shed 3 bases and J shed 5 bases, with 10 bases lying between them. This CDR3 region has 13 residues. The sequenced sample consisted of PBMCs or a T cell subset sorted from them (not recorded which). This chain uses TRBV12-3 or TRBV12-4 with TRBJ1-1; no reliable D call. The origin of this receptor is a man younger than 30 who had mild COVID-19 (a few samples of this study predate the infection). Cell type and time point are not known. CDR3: CASSLRVVTEAFF. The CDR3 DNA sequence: TGTGCCAGCAGTTTGAGGGTAGTTACTGAAGCTTTCTTT.